This T cell receptor (beta chain) was retrieved from a study of cytomegalovirus exposure and HLA in healthy donors. Researchers ran the PCR with 60 Vbeta and 13 Jbeta primers. In the original processing: About 12 million of roughly 81 million unique TCR beta chains were shared, per a later count. Profiling relied on immunoSEQ multiplex PCR, and the TCRdb table lists in-frame clones only, not all of them. That table supplies the V and J calls and clone size; D and trimming were determined from the DNA. The sample lists roughly 200,000 clones; around 88% were seen once. The V end lost 0 bases, the J end lost 1 base, and 19 bases lay between the germline ends. The CDR3 consists of 19 residues. The germline V gene encodes CDR1 LGHNA and CDR2 YNFKEQ. Overall study findings and caveats: What a later analysis reportedly showed was that an Asian-associated ancestry cluster had fewer N-insertions than the approximately 670-donor mean. No immune exposure information besides CMV serostatus was available.

About this clone itself: Antigen specificity is unknown.

The V call is TRBV4-2, the J call TRBJ2-1; weak D call: TRBD2 (7 bases). The sequenced material came from PBMCs. This receptor was identified in a man in his forties or fifties in good health and CMV-seropositive. CDR3 loop: CASSQDPRGAGASYNEQFF. CDR3 coding DNA: TGTGCCAGCAGCCAAGATCCTCGGGGGGCGGGAGCATCCTACAATGAGCAGTTCTTC.